The 20 T cell receptor beta chains below come from one sample, sequenced in a study of OX40 agonist ivuxolimab in advanced cancers. Repertoires were generated with immunoSEQ multiplex PCR, while TCRdb's copy carries only in-frame clones and drops some. Of under 150,000 clones detected, roughly nine tenths appear once; the ten largest clones hold 0.5% to 0.7%. The sample consisted of CD4+ or CD8+ T cells sorted from blood, taken in a trial of the OX40 agonist ivuxolimab. These receptors came from an adult with an advanced solid tumor such as melanoma, head and neck, liver or kidney cancer.

V and J are TRBV6-6 and TRBJ2-7; the match to TRBD1 covers 8 bases. The CDR3 is 14 amino acids. With V trimmed by 2 bases and J by 0 bases, 0 bases remained unmatched. Germline V CDR1 and CDR2: MNHNY, SVGAGI (reference sequence). The CDR3: CASSYGQGSYEQYF. The CDR3 DNA reads as TGTGCCAGCAGTTACGGACAGGGCTCCTACGAGCAGTACTTC.

V gene TRBV19 combines with J gene TRBJ1-5; tentatively, D is TRBD1 (6 bases). Germline V gene sequence: CDR1 LNHDA, CDR2 SQIVND (reference sequence). Trimming took 7 bases from V and 2 from J, leaving 15 bases between them. The CDR3 is 15 residues long. CDR3 DNA sequence: TGTGCCAGTACCCCCGTGGCAGGGGGCAATCAGCCCCAGCATTTT. Protein: CASTPVAGGNQPQHF.

The chain is built from TRBV5-5 and TRBJ2-7, with D perhaps matching TRBD1 (6 bases). The V gene lost 0 bases and the J gene lost 4 bases, with 11 bases spanning the gap. Germline V CDR1 and CDR2: SGHKS, YYEKEE (reference sequence). This CDR3 comprises 14 residues. The CDR3 DNA sequence: TGTGCCAGCAGCTTGGGGACAGAGATGTACGAGCAGTACTTC. Translating gives CASSLGTEMYEQYF.

The CDR3 sequence is CATSRDIGEETQYF. CDR3 sequence (DNA): TGTGCCACCAGCAGAGATATAGGGGAAGAGACCCAGTACTTC. The rearrangement uses TRBV15 and TRBJ2-5; maybe TRBD1 (5 bases). Germline loops: CDR1 LNHNV, CDR2 YYDKDF (reference sequence). This CDR3 has 14 amino acids. With 0 bases removed from V and 3 bases from J, the gap between germline ends came to 8 bases.

This clone has just one count. The chain employs TRBV5-6 and TRBJ1-2, with D tentatively TRBD1 (6 bases). Germline CDR1 reads SGHDT; CDR2 reads YYEEEE. V lost 4 bases, J lost 4 bases, and 14 bases lay in between. The CDR3 consists of 14 residues. The CDR3 DNA reads as TGTGCCAGCAGCCTTTCAGGGGACCGCTATGGCTACACCTTC. This translates into CASSLSGDRYGYTF.

The chain has TRBV9 and TRBJ2-5; D may be TRBD1 (8 bases). CDR3 size: 15 residues. Trimming removed 0 bases from V and 4 bases from J, with 13 bases in between. CDR1 and CDR2 from the germline V gene are SGDLS and YYNGEE. CDR3 protein: CASSVVDREGETQYF. DNA for the CDR3: TGTGCCAGCAGCGTAGTGGACAGGGAGGGAGAGACCCAGTACTTC.

CDR3 coding DNA: TGCGCCAGCAGCCAAGCATTGCCGGAAAAACTGTTTTTT. Protein product: CASSQALPEKLFF. The rearrangement joins TRBV4-3 to TRBJ1-4; D gene unclear. Trimming took off 1 base at V and 8 bases at J, with 8 bases between the two ends. The CDR3 contains 13 residues. Germline lookup yields CDR1 LGHNA and CDR2 YSLEER.

This clone was detected once. V gene TRBV5-6 combines with J gene TRBJ2-7; D remains unclear. Germline values: CDR1 SGHDT, CDR2 YYEEEE. The V end lost 3 bases, the J end lost 1 base, and 14 bases lay between the germline ends. The CDR3 loop spans 15 amino acids. The CDR3 here is CASSWAGSLSYEQYF. The CDR3 DNA reads TGTGCCAGCAGCTGGGCAGGCTCCCTATCCTACGAGCAGTACTTC.

The chain combines TRBV6-1 with TRBJ2-3, with D unresolved. Between the trimmed V and J ends, which lost 0 bases and 4 bases, there was a span of 8 bases. In germline, CDR1 is MNHNS, CDR2 SASEGT. CDR3 size: 14 residues. This CDR3 reads CASSEAVVSDTQYF. In DNA form, the CDR3 reads TGTGCCAGCAGTGAAGCGGTGGTTTCAGATACGCAGTATTTT.

This chain connects TRBV7-2 to TRBJ2-2; 7 bases are shared with TRBD1. J lost 2 bases, V lost 3 bases, and 3 bases had no gene match. Germline CDR1 reads SGHTA; CDR2 reads FQGNSA. The CDR3 runs 15 residues. The CDR3 sequence: CASSFGTVNTGELFF. As DNA, the CDR3 is TGTGCCAGCAGCTTTGGGACAGTTAACACCGGGGAGCTGTTTTTT.

V usage is TRBV7-2 and J usage is TRBJ2-7; the D gene is possibly TRBD2 (5 bases). V lost 2 bases and J lost 7, with 12 bases in between. The germline V gene encodes CDR1 SGHTA and CDR2 FQGNSA. The CDR3 runs to 13 residues. CDR3 sequence: CASSLFRGLEQYF. DNA of the CDR3: TGTGCCAGCAGCTTATTCCGGGGATTGGAGCAGTACTTC.

The chain is built from TRBV28 and TRBJ1-2; 7 positions agree with TRBD1. Germline V gives CDR1 MDHEN, CDR2 SYDVKM. This CDR3 is built from 14 residues. Trimming took 5 bases from V and 5 from J; bases not matched to a gene: 8. CDR3 residues: CASSLLTRGYGYTF. In nucleotides, the CDR3 is TGTGCCAGCAGTCTCTTAACCAGGGGGTATGGCTACACCTTC.

This rearrangement joins TRBV9 to TRBJ1-2, with D hard to call. V dropped 4 bases and J dropped 6 bases, with 13 bases sitting between them. CDR3 length: 13 residues. Looked up from germline, CDR1 is SGDLS and CDR2 is YYNGEE. CDR3 protein: CASSLPTFHGYTF. The CDR3 coding sequence is TGTGCCAGCAGCCTACCGACATTTCATGGCTACACCTTC.

CDR3 nucleotide sequence: TGTGCCAGCAGCTTAGGAGGGACTAGCTCAGATACGCAGTATTTT. It encodes CASSLGGTSSDTQYF. This sequence joins TRBV7-2 and TRBJ2-3; 9 nucleotides align to TRBD2. Germline CDR1 and CDR2: SGHTA and FQGNSA. This CDR3 comprises 15 residues. After removal of 1 base from V and 4 bases from J, the junction contained 3 bases not matched to a gene.

The rearrangement links TRBV11-2 to TRBJ2-7; tentatively, D is TRBD1 (5 bases). V was pared by 5 bases and J by 3 bases, with 14 bases between. The germline gives CDR1 SGHAT, CDR2 FQNNGV. This CDR3 is 14 amino acids long. The CDR3 region has the DNA TGTGCCAGCAGCCCGCGACAGTGGAACTACGAGCAGTACTTC. It translates to CASSPRQWNYEQYF.

The CDR3 coding sequence is TGTGCCAGCAGCAGAGGAGGTCAGCCCCAGCATTTT. Its protein product is CASSRGGQPQHF. The rearrangement joins TRBV6-5 to TRBJ1-5, with D hard to call. The CDR3 covers 12 residues. Germline V gene data show CDR1 as MNHEY and CDR2 as SVGAGI. V lost 6 bases and J lost 6, with 9 bases in between.

CDR3 DNA: TGTGCCAGCAGCGTATTCGGCGGGGAGGGCGAAGCTTTCTTT. Its translation is CASSVFGGEGEAFF. This chain connects TRBV7-2 to TRBJ1-1; D remains unclear. CDR3 size: 14 residues. The germline V gene has CDR1 SGHTA and CDR2 FQGNSA. Trimming cost V 5 bases and J 8 bases, with 18 bases left between them.

CDR3 protein: CASSPSGGALTDTQYF. In DNA form, the CDR3 reads TGTGCCAGCAGTCCCAGCGGGGGGGCCCTGACAGATACGCAGTATTTT. V gene TRBV7-3 combines with J gene TRBJ2-3, with 10 bases lining up with TRBD2. The CDR3 is 16 residues long. CDR1 is SGHTA and CDR2 is FQGTGA in the germline V gene. The ends lost 6 bases at V and 3 bases at J; junction bases unmatched: 9.

The V gene is TRBV14, the J gene TRBJ2-7; 9 positions match TRBD1. This CDR3 region has 16 residues. The germline V gene has CDR1 SGHDN and CDR2 FVKESK. With V trimmed by 0 bases and J by 2 bases, 5 bases remained unmatched. CDR3 bases: TGTGCCAGCAGCCAAGATCCCGGACAGGGGCCCTACGAGCAGTACTTC. As protein: CASSQDPGQGPYEQYF.

The chain employs TRBV7-9 and TRBJ1-2; 7 bases are shared with TRBD1. Germline V gives CDR1 SEHNR, CDR2 FQNEAQ (reference sequence). The CDR3 contains 13 residues. Trimming cost V 4 bases and J 2 bases; bases outside gene matches: 1. CDR3 DNA: TGTGCCAGCAGCTGGGACAGCAACTATGGCTACACCTTC. Protein product: CASSWDSNYGYTF.